This T cell receptor (beta chain) comes out of a study of T cell changes during pregnancy in multiple sclerosis. TCRdb's table, derived via immunoSEQ multiplex PCR, lists solely in-frame clones and lacks some. The data contain fewer than 50,000 clones, 85% to 95% of them singletons. This clone was found once. CDR1 MNHEY and CDR2 SMNVEV come from the germline V gene (reference sequence). This CDR3 is 15 amino acids long. V lost 6 bases and J 1 base, leaving 13 bases between the germline ends. The chain uses TRBV27 and TRBJ1-5; D unclear. The clonotype was recovered from a female donor with multiple sclerosis, enrolled in a pregnancy study. The sample here was CD8+ T cells from peripheral blood mononuclear cells, taken before pregnancy. The CDR3 DNA reads TGTGCCAGCAGCCCGAGGTCGAGGAGCAATCAGCCCCAGCATTTT. The encoded protein is CASSPRSRSNQPQHF.